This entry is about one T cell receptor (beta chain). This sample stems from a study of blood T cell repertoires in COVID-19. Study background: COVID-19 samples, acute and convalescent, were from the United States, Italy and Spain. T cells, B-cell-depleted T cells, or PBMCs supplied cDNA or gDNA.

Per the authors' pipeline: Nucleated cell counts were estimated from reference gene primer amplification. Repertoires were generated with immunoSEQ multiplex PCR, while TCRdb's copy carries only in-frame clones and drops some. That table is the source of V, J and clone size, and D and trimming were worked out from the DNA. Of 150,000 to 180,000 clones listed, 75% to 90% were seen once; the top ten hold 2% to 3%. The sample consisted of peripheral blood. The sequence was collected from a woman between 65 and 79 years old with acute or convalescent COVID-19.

DNA of the CDR3: TGTGCCAGCTCACCACCGGACAGATTGAACACTGAAGCTTTCTTT. Translating gives CASSPPDRLNTEAFF. The chain joins TRBV18 to TRBJ1-1; the D gene is possibly TRBD1 (6 bases). The V gene's germline CDR1 is KGHSH and CDR2 LQKENI. CDR3 length equals 15 residues. V lost 0 bases to trimming and J lost 0 bases, with 8 bases between them.